This TCR beta chain was identified during a study of T cells after yellow fever vaccination. Study-wide results and limits: A weaker secondary response peaked on day 5, the primary on day 15. A small share of clonotypes appeared in both CD4 and CD8 compartments. Booster sampling recovered most clones from primary vaccination (96% CD4, around 90% CD8).

Trimming pared 2 bases from V and 1 base from J, leaving 14 bases between. Germline loops: CDR1 MNHEY, CDR2 SVGAGI. The CDR3 spans 17 residues. MiXCR was run by TCRdb on the 5' RACE reads, yielding one entry per CDR3 protein. The data show 200,000 to 250,000 distinct CDR3 sequences, 6.9% seen once. Note on this clonotype: No antigen is known for it.

Material: CD4+ T cells sorted from PBMCs, obtained 15 days after the yellow fever booster vaccination. The J gene is TRBJ2-2, the V gene TRBV6-5, with D tentatively TRBD2 (5 bases). The sequence derives from a man aged 30 to 39 who received the YFV17D yellow fever vaccine. The CDR3 sequence: CASSYRVLSGNTGELFF. The CDR3 region has the DNA TGTGCCAGCAGTTACCGGGTGCTCAGCGGGAACACCGGGGAGCTGTTTTTT.